This T cell receptor (beta chain) was sequenced during a study of cytomegalovirus exposure and HLA in healthy donors (dated by TCRdb to about 2017). In the study overall: An earlier analysis of a few hundred of the donors reported about 300 Gb of sequence data and around 100 million unique TCR beta sequences obtained from some 200 million T cells. Alongside the repertoire data, information on donor age, sex, ethnicity and CMV serostatus was compiled. The study profiled the T cell repertoires of fewer than 850 subjects by immunosequencing and related them to cytomegalovirus serostatus. The aim of the study was to test whether cataloging public T cell receptors could identify signatures of past pathogen exposure. Typing coverage differed by locus: A, B, C, DRB1 and DQB1 were typed in roughly 620-630 donors, DQA1 in 500 to 550, DPA1 in some 600, and DPB1 in 400 to 480. Rather than using new phenotypic data, the later analysis identified candidate immune exposures from TCR beta sequences and from how often those sequences occurred across donors. A separate validation cohort of 100 to 150 different subjects was used in addition to the roughly 670-subject first cohort. A later analysis re-analyzed previously published TCR beta repertoires from 600 to 850 donors and added high-resolution HLA genotyping to study TCR occurrence patterns. To predict cytomegalovirus infection status, the study brought together high-throughput TCR immunosequencing, statistical association of individual TCRs with disease status, and machine learning. All discovery cohort repertoires had been generated using a single sequencing platform. An early release that covered more than 550 HLA-typed donors contained about 300 gigabases of sequencing data and 70 million to 100 million unique TCR sequences. Among the roughly 400 genotyped donors, around 81% belonged to the genetic ancestry cluster associated with self-reported Caucasian donors. On average, about 200,000 unique TCR beta nucleotide sequences were sequenced per donor among 398 genotyped donors of the cohort, with 15% to 20% of those sequences being non-productive. Because of strong linkage in the cohort, roughly five DR-DQ haplotypes were treated as single units for association and clustering. In an earlier analysis of roughly 540 of the donors, high-throughput TCR beta sequencing was used to judge whether each TCR beta V gene segment behaved as functional or pseudogenic. A later genetic analysis took genome-wide SNP genotypes for 398 of the 666 donors and used that subset as a discovery cohort. Class I and class II HLA loci were covered by the typing at four-digit resolution. Broader findings and caveats from the paper: The classifier was reported to diagnose cytomegalovirus status with high specificity and sensitivity in both the original cohort and the validation cohort. A later analysis reported that several top co-occurrence clusters appeared linked to parvovirus B19, influenza, CMV and Epstein-Barr virus. Specific HLA alleles were associated with 16,951 TCR beta sequences at a false discovery rate of 0.05 in a later analysis. A further reported finding was that TCR beta sequences accurately predicted the HLA-A and HLA-B alleles for most subjects in the first cohort. A later analysis found that most CMV-associated TCR beta chains appeared HLA-restricted, with HLA associations seemingly driven largely by CMV exposure. Because the 87-base-pair reads could not distinguish some IMGT-functional V segments, including TRBV6-2 and TRBV6-3, those segments were excluded. V-gene and J-gene trimming of TCR beta chains was associated with a missense DCLRE1C variant in a later genetic analysis, and the association was replicated in an independent cohort. The presence/absence analyses assumed that sequencing depth was roughly uniform across donors, and that assumption may not be true. For the cohort, immune exposure information was limited to CMV serostatus. Most TCR sequences were observed very rarely across donors, whereas some public TCRs were present in many individuals. Strong co-occurrence of HLA alleles, especially DR and DQ, made assigning TCR associations to individual alleles difficult. In an earlier analysis of around 500 of the donors, most TCR beta V segments appeared in productive rearrangements about 90% or about 30% of the time, broadly matching IMGT annotations. In a later genetic analysis, fewer N-insertions in productive TCRs were reported among donors in an Asian-associated ancestry cluster than the roughly 640-donor mean. A later analysis found that TCR association rates varied across HLA loci, with DRB1 alleles showing the most associated TCRs and HLA-C alleles the fewest. In this cohort, only TCR beta chains were sequenced, and detectable features were limited by the absence of alpha or paired-chain data. The study listed approximately 150 TCR beta chains as associated with cytomegalovirus. The earlier analysis of around 600 of the donors excluded over 15 rarely observed V segments, including chromosome 9 orphons, because counts were too low. A cluster of highly shared sequence variants was judged likely to represent a technical artifact of the sequencing pipeline. Linkage disequilibrium might explain the correlated functional status among segregating V segments, but an unknown experimental factor could not be excluded. Because HLA typing was unavailable for some donors at each locus, only the typed subset was used in association tests. A few of the identified cytomegalovirus-associated TCR beta chains were confirmed in vitro to be specific for cytomegalovirus antigens. In a later analysis, HLA-associated TCR beta chains were found to be more clonally expanded and to have lower generation probabilities than equally common non-associated chains. It was suggested by the authors that the approach could potentially be generalized to other disease states and immunological phenotypes.

The library was built by means of the immunoSEQ multiplex PCR assay. The multiplex PCR relied on a mix of 60 forward primers for TCR Vbeta segments and 13 reverse primers for TCR Jbeta segments. A multiplex PCR assay on genomic DNA amplified the CDR3 region of rearranged TCR beta genes. The amplified TCR beta libraries were sequenced on the Illumina HiSeq System as 87-base-pair reads. Per the source publication's procedure: A later analysis counted about 80 million unique TCR beta chains across the 670 or so repertoires, and 10 million to 12 million of these chains were shared by at least two donors. Raw reads were error-corrected and collapsed into unique sequences by a nearest-neighbor algorithm in which closely related sequences were merged to remove PCR and sequencing errors. V, D and J gene segments were assigned by aligning CDR3 sequences to IMGT reference sequences. For a sequence to be retained, at least a six-nucleotide match to both a V gene segment and a J gene segment was required. Rearrangements were classified as productive when the CDR3 lacked stop codons and remained in frame with V and J, and all other rearrangements were classified as non-productive. Following IMGT convention, CDR3 was defined as the stretch from the second conserved V-encoded cysteine to the conserved J-encoded phenylalanine. Sequences without an unambiguous match to a single V gene segment were excluded from the earlier analysis of over 500 of the donors. In an earlier analysis of several hundred of the donors, V segments were called functional above 56.7% productive rearrangements and were called segregating when the between-donor standard deviation exceeded 5%. A statistical classification framework was developed to diagnose cytomegalovirus status using the catalog of TCR beta chain sequences. V and J gene assignment, in a later analysis, came from comparing TCR nucleotide sequences with IMGT/GENE-DB human TR gene sequences. Using the TCRdist pipeline, a later analysis assigned CDR3 sequences along with most-parsimonious VDJ recombination scenarios. A later analysis defined each TCR beta chain by its CDR3 amino acid sequence plus V-gene family, and excluded reads lacking a unique V-gene family. In a later analysis, some 600 highly shared, low-generation-probability nucleotide sequences were removed to address suspected cross-contamination and a sequencing artifact. For each public chain, a later analysis derived a clonal expansion index from normalized ranks of inferred template counts within each repertoire. Generation probabilities in a later analysis came from a VDJ recombination model fitted to out-of-frame rearrangements, and those results were checked against IGoR. In a later analysis, TCR-TCR, TCR-HLA and TCR-CMV co-occurrence was scored with hypergeometric tests, and a repertoire-size bias correction was applied to TCR pairs. To estimate false discovery rates, a later analysis permuted the HLA or CMV assignments 20 times. A later analysis grouped co-occurring TCRs with DBSCAN, adding TCRdist sequence similarity when clustering within HLA-allele-positive subsets. Repertoires with fewer than 30,000 or more than 120,000 public chains, plus five repertoires with anomalous nucleotide sharing, were excluded from co-occurrence clustering. Not all clones reach the TCRdb copy of this immuneACCESS table, which keeps in-frame sequences only. Checked studies attribute under half of the gap to unresolved V genes and leave the rest unexplained. V, J and clone size are taken as reported in that table, and D and trimming were inferred from the DNA itself. In all, the sample holds roughly 100,000 clones, and 71% of those were seen once. The ten largest make up roughly 2.8% of the sample.

From the cysteine up to the phenylalanine, the CDR3 has a length of 17 residues. Left in the record is the CDR3 DNA by itself, 51 bases read in frame from the first base. The cohort was made up of about 610 healthy bone marrow donors. All cohort members were sampled while nominally healthy, although unrecorded immune exposures were likely present. The donor tested CMV seronegative and was one of the 352 seronegative cohort members. A peripheral blood sample was collected from each donor, and TCR beta sequencing was performed on peripheral blood mononuclear cells. The Qiagen DNeasy Blood Extraction Kit was used to extract genomic DNA from the blood cell samples. Points on this clone: The target of this receptor is not known. Base-call qualities are not available, and no considerably larger clone is one nucleotide away.

The TCR originated in a female donor in good health and CMV-seronegative. Sequenced: PBMCs. Recombination joined TRBV21-1 with TRBJ2-1; TRBD2 is the table's D call, not checked against the DNA. TRBV21-1 constitutes a pseudogene. The CDR3 reads as follows: CASSPGTSIASYNEQFF. The bases read TGTGCCAGCAGCCCCGGGACTAGCATAGCATCCTACAATGAGCAGTTCTTC.